This TCR beta chain was observed in a study of Ad26.COV2.S vaccination and SARS-CoV-2 variants. Whole-study context: Doses of Ad26.COV2.S were injected into muscle once or twice, 56 days apart.

Points on this clone: Its target is unknown.

The method was immunoSEQ multiplex PCR; TCRdb's version includes in-frame clones alone and lacks a portion of them. The sample consists of 380,000 or so clones, around 82% of them appearing once. The germline gives CDR1 LGHNA, CDR2 YSLEER. The CDR3 contains 17 residues. V gave up 2 bases and J gave up 0 bases; unmatched junction bases: 7. General observations from the study: Spike-specific TCR breadth was greater after Ad26.COV2.S than placebo.

This sample's treatment: roughly 20 received Ad26.COV2.S at low or high dose, single or two shots; 5 received placebo; per-sample allocation not given. Samples analyzed were those drawn on day 63 after the first vaccine or placebo injection. The chain joins TRBV4-3 to TRBJ2-1; 7 positions match TRBD2. Specimen: peripheral blood, collected in a trial of Ad26.COV2.S vaccine versus placebo. The TCR originated in a person aged 18-65 years who received the Ad26.COV2.S COVID-19 vaccine or a placebo. Written as DNA, the CDR3 is TGCGCCAGCAGCCAAAAGGCGGGGGAGAGCTCCTACAATGAGCAGTTCTTC. Its protein is CASSQKAGESSYNEQFF.